One and the same sample provided the 20 T cell receptor beta chains below, sequenced in a study of PD-L1 blockade in urothelial cancer. TCRdb keeps only in-frame clones here, not all; method: immunoSEQ multiplex PCR. The table shows around 100,000 clones, with approximately 90% occurring only once. Described time point: peripheral blood 6 weeks after treatment start. The sample in question was PBMCs, obtained around atezolizumab (anti-PD-L1) treatment. These receptors all come from a man aged 55-75 years with urothelial cancer.

The chain links TRBV14 to TRBJ2-1; 8 nucleotides line up with TRBD2. This CDR3 contains 16 residues. Losses at the gene ends were 2 bases for V and 1 base for J; bases not matched to a gene: 4. Germline CDR1 is SGHDN and CDR2 is FVKESK. This chain's CDR3 is CASSQLTSGSYNEQFF. The CDR3 region has the DNA TGTGCCAGCAGCCAATTAACTAGCGGATCCTACAATGAGCAGTTCTTC.

The chain has TRBV9 and TRBJ2-7; the D is unclear. V lost 0 bases and J 3 bases, leaving 10 bases between the germline ends. CDR3 size: 14 residues. Germline CDR1 SGDLS, CDR2 YYNGEE. The CDR3, as DNA: TGTGCCAGCAGCGTAGAGAGACTGGGCTACGAGCAGTACTTC. This encodes CASSVERLGYEQYF.

The chain has TRBV5-6 and TRBJ2-3, with 12 bases identical to TRBD2. Unmatched junction bases numbered 6, after V lost 1 base and J lost 0 bases. This CDR3 comprises 18 residues. Germline-derived CDR1 and CDR2 are SGHDT and YYEEEE. The CDR3 reads CASSLRTSGKGSTDTQYF. CDR3 sequence (DNA): TGTGCCAGCAGCTTGAGGACTAGCGGGAAAGGAAGCACAGATACGCAGTATTTT.

The chain uses TRBV7-8 and TRBJ2-7, with D possibly matching TRBD1 (6 bases). V lost 2 bases to trimming and J lost 3 bases, with 8 bases between them. Germline-derived CDR1 and CDR2 are SGHVS and FQNEAQ. This CDR3 spans 13 amino acids. The CDR3 protein is CASSLLGGYEQYF. In DNA form, the CDR3 reads TGTGCCAGCAGCTTACTAGGGGGCTACGAGCAGTACTTC.

The V gene is TRBV4-1, the J gene TRBJ2-7, with TRBD1 identical over 12 bases. The CDR3 spans 19 residues. Germline V lookup: CDR1 MGHRA, CDR2 YSYEKL. Trimming at V came to 0 bases and at J to 6 bases, leaving 15 bases not matched to a gene. DNA for the CDR3: TGCGCCAGCAGCCAAGAAGGGACAGGGGGCGTCTACTCCCAGGGCGAGCAGTACTTC. Translated: CASSQEGTGGVYSQGEQYF.

The gene calls are TRBV10-3 and TRBJ2-1; D is uncertain. Germline V gene lookup returns CDR1 ENHRY and CDR2 SYGVKD. The CDR3 is made up of 13 amino acids. V gave up 10 bases and J gave up 0 bases, with 10 bases separating them. As DNA, the CDR3 is TGTGCCACCCGGAGCCCCTCCTACAATGAGCAGTTCTTC. It is translated as CATRSPSYNEQFF.

The CDR3 sequence: CASSQTGDRGYTF. The CDR3 DNA reads TGTGCCAGCAGCCAGACAGGGGATCGTGGCTACACCTTC. The chain combines TRBV7-9 with TRBJ1-2; 8 nucleotides line up with TRBD1. The CDR3 loop spans 13 amino acids. Germline V gene data show CDR1 as SEHNR and CDR2 as FQNEAQ (reference sequence). Trimming took 5 bases from V and 7 from J; bases not matched to a gene: 6.

Concerning this clone: Other DNA variants within this sample encode the same CDR3. The V gene is TRBV18, the J gene TRBJ1-5; possibly TRBD1 for D (6 bases). V was shortened by 4 bases and J by 1 base, with 8 bases between the two germline ends. Germline values: CDR1 KGHSH, CDR2 LQKENI. This CDR3 is 14 amino acids long. The CDR3 DNA is TGTGCCAGCTCACTTGGACAGAGCAATCAGCCCCAGCATTTT. Amino acid sequence: CASSLGQSNQPQHF.

The chain recombines TRBV7-2 with TRBJ2-5, with TRBD2 as a possible D gene (6 bases). The CDR3 is made up of 14 amino acids. The ends were cut back, 5 bases at V and 4 bases at J, with 14 bases in the middle. CDR1 is SGHTA and CDR2 is FQGNSA in the germline V gene. CDR3 loop: CASSTGLSPETQYF. The CDR3 DNA reads as TGTGCCAGCAGCACGGGACTGTCGCCAGAGACCCAGTACTTC.

The chain joins TRBV4-2 to TRBJ2-5; a possible D gene is TRBD2 (5 bases). The CDR3 sequence is 13 residues long. The ends were cut back, 3 bases at V and 3 bases at J, with 8 bases in the middle. The germline CDR1 and CDR2 sequences are LGHNA and YNFKEQ. The CDR3 loop reads CASSQSGKETQYF. DNA for the CDR3: TGTGCCAGCAGCCAGTCGGGGAAAGAGACCCAGTACTTC.

This clone has a single count. The rearrangement links TRBV28 to TRBJ1-4; D gene uncertain. Trimming left V 5 bases short and J 3 bases short, with 16 bases between. The CDR3 sequence is 16 residues long. Looked up from germline, CDR1 is MDHEN and CDR2 is SYDVKM. The chain's CDR3 is CASSLRAWVANEKLFF. CDR3 DNA sequence: TGTGCCAGCAGTCTGCGAGCGTGGGTAGCTAATGAAAAACTGTTTTTT.

J is TRBJ2-2 and V is TRBV5-4, with a tentative D call TRBD2 (5 bases). The germline CDR1 and CDR2 sequences are SGHNT and YYREEE (reference sequence). The CDR3 totals 15 residues. V lost 4 bases and J lost 1, with 11 bases in between. The CDR3 DNA reads TGTGCCAGCAGCCGGAGAGGGCGGAACACCGGGGAGCTGTTTTTT. Translating it yields CASSRRGRNTGELFF.

This chain connects TRBV25-1 to TRBJ1-2; TRBD1 might be the D (6 bases). The CDR3 length is 13 residues. The V end lost 2 bases, the J end lost 4 bases, and 8 bases lay between the germline ends. Germline CDR1 MGHDK, CDR2 SYGVNS. CDR3 residues: CASSEGRGYGYTF. Here the CDR3 DNA reads TGTGCCAGCAGTGAAGGCAGGGGCTATGGCTACACCTTC.

The chain is built from TRBV5-1 and TRBJ2-3; TRBD2 is a possible D gene (5 bases). Germline V CDR1 and CDR2: SGHRS, YFSETQ. Trimming took off 0 bases at V and 4 bases at J, with 12 bases between the two ends. This CDR3 contains 15 residues. CDR3 nucleotides: TGCGCCAGCAGCTTGGCCGGCCGGGGTGCAGATACGCAGTATTTT. As protein: CASSLAGRGADTQYF.

This chain links TRBV19 with TRBJ1-4, with TRBD1 matching over 7 bases. Germline CDR1 is LNHDA and CDR2 is SQIVND (reference sequence). Trimming cost V 4 bases and J 7 bases; bases outside gene matches: 6. This CDR3 has 14 residues. CDR3 DNA sequence: TGTGCCAGTAGTAGTGACAGGGTCAGTGAAAAACTGTTTTTT. Translation gives CASSSDRVSEKLFF.

The CDR3 DNA is TGTGCCAGCAGTTTATCGGGACAGGCCACACGCTACACCTTC. It codes for CASSLSGQATRYTF. The chain couples TRBV28 to TRBJ1-2; 8 bases agree with TRBD1. Germline assignment: CDR1 MDHEN and CDR2 SYDVKM. V trimming: 1 base; J trimming: 9 bases; junction bases outside the gene matches: 7. The CDR3 extends over 14 amino acids.

V usage is TRBV7-9 and J usage is TRBJ2-5, with 8 bases that match TRBD2. The germline CDR1 and CDR2 sequences are SEHNR and FQNEAQ (reference sequence). Losses at the gene ends were 5 bases for V and 5 bases for J; bases not matched to a gene: 10. CDR3 length: 15 amino acids. CDR3 region: CASSTVSGGRETQYF. In nucleotides, the CDR3 is TGTGCCAGCAGCACAGTATCGGGGGGGCGTGAGACCCAGTACTTC. The variable domain in full, with the rest retrieved from reference TRBV7-9 and TRBJ2-5, is DTGVSQNPRHKITKRGQNVTFRCDPISEHNRLYWYRQTLGQGPEFLTYFQNEAQLEKSRLLSDRFSAERPKGSFSTLEIQRTEQGDSAMYLCASSTVSGGRETQYFGPGTRLLVL.

The chain employs TRBV7-8 and TRBJ2-2; D is undetermined. V was trimmed by 1 base and J by 2 bases, leaving 8 bases between them. CDR1 is SGHVS and CDR2 is FQNEAQ in the germline V gene. The CDR3 has 15 residues. CDR3 coding DNA: TGTGCCAGCAGCTTAGTGGCATCTAACACCGGGGAGCTGTTTTTT. This gives the protein CASSLVASNTGELFF.

A few counts support this clone. The chain employs TRBV7-7 and TRBJ2-5, with D perhaps matching TRBD2 (6 bases). This CDR3 has 14 amino acids. From germline, CDR1 is SSHAT and CDR2 FNYEAQ (reference sequence). V was trimmed by 6 bases and J by 5 bases, leaving 16 bases between them. The CDR3 is CASSPSRGGETQYF. In DNA form, the CDR3 reads TGTGCCAGCAGTCCAAGCCGTGGGGGGGAGACCCAGTACTTC. The full variable domain, its missing parts supplied by reference TRBV7-7 and TRBJ2-5, is GAGVSQSPRYKVTKRGQDVTLRCDPISSHATLYWYQQALGQGPEFLTYFNYEAQPDKSGLPSDRFSAERPEGSISTLTIQRTEQRDSAMYRCASSPSRGGETQYFGPGTRLLVL.

The chain links TRBV9 to TRBJ2-3; D might be TRBD1 (6 bases). Between the trimmed V and J ends, which lost 3 bases and 0 bases, there was a span of 11 bases. The CDR3 sequence is 15 residues long. Germline CDR1 reads SGDLS; CDR2 reads YYNGEE. CDR3 nucleotide sequence: TGTGCCAGCAGCGCCCGGACAGTTAGCACAGATACGCAGTATTTT. Encoded protein: CASSARTVSTDTQYF.